This paragraph reports one TCR beta chain. Its cognate antigen is unknown. CDR1 SGHTA and CDR2 FQGNSA come from the germline V gene. V dropped 1 base and J dropped 11 bases, with 8 bases sitting between them. The CDR3 contains 11 residues. Once RNA had been extracted, it was reverse transcribed into cDNA to act as the sequencing template. Sequencing was performed with immunoSEQ multiplex PCR; in TCRdb, only in-frame clones are kept and a portion is missing. The sample lists approximately 180,000 clones; roughly 63% were seen once. The sample originates from a study of CD8+ T cells in alopecia areata. Turning to the study itself: Oral tofacitinib, 5 to 10 mg twice daily, was given in an open-label trial. Tofacitinib administration persisted for 6 to 18 months, succeeded by 6 months off drug. Study-wide results and caveats: The study found higher clonality in lesional than normal scalp, especially in alopecia totalis/universalis.

Researchers picked out CD4+ and CD8+ T cells from PBMCs by sorting. The rearrangement uses TRBV7-2 and TRBJ1-1; D remains ambiguous. The clonotype comes from a human donor with alopecia areata. Sequenced material: CD4+ T cells sorted from blood, taken at week 0. CDR3 DNA: TGTGCCAGCAGCTTAGACGAATGGGCTTTCTTT. Translating gives CASSLDEWAFF.